The clone carrying this T cell receptor (beta chain) has a handful of counts. This specimen comes from a study of blood T cell repertoires in COVID-19. Study information: From the United States, Italy and Spain came samples of acute and convalescent COVID-19. In each case, the material was cDNA or gDNA derived from T cells, B-cell-depleted T cells, or PBMCs.

In the original processing: Amplifying reference gene primers gave estimates of nucleated cell counts. Clones were read by immunoSEQ multiplex PCR, and TCRdb kept only the in-frame ones, dropping some. For V, J and clone size, that table is used; D and trimming come from the DNA. Here the sample spans more than 85,000 clones, around 90% being singletons. Germline loops: CDR1 MNHEY, CDR2 SMNVEV (reference sequence). The CDR3 has 18 residues. J lost 1 base, V lost 5 bases, and 14 bases had no gene match. What was sequenced was peripheral blood. This sequence joins TRBV27 and TRBJ1-2; 9 bases map to TRBD1. The sequence derives from a man between 65 and 80 years old with acute or convalescent COVID-19. The CDR3 spells CASSRGGTGTRNNYGYTF. The CDR3 bases are TGTGCCAGCAGTAGGGGGGGGACAGGGACCCGAAATAACTATGGCTACACCTTC.